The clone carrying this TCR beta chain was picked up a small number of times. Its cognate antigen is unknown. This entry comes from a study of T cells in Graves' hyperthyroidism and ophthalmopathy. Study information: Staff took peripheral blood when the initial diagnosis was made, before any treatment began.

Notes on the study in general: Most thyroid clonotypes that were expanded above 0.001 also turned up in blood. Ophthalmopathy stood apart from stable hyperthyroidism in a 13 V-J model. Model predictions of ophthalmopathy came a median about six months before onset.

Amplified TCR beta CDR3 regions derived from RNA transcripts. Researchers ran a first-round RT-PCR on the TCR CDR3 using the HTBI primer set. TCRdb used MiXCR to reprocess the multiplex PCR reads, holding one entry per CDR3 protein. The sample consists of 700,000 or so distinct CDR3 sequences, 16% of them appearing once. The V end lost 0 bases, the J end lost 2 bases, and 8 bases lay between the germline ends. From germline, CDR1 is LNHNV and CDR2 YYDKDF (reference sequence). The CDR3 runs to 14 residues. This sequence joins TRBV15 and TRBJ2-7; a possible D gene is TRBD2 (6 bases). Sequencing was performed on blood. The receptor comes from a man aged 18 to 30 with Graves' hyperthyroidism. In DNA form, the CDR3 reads TGTGCCACCAGCAGAGACGGAGGGGCCTACGAGCAGTACTTC. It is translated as CATSRDGGAYEQYF.